This T cell receptor (beta chain) is from a study of radiotherapy plus CTLA-4 blockade in lung cancer. Per germline, CDR1 MRHNA and CDR2 SNTAGT. Deletions cut 2 bases from V and 3 bases from J, with 6 bases between. This CDR3 is built from 13 residues. To note about this clone: Its antigen is unidentified.

Profiled with immunoSEQ multiplex PCR; TCRdb holds only in-frame clones, not every one. The sample holds approximately 67,000 clones, approximately 82% seen once. Study outcomes and limitations: Tumor-derived TCR clones expanded in blood after radiotherapy plus ipilimumab.

Sequenced here: peripheral blood, sampled from a patient treated with radiotherapy plus ipilimumab. This receptor was taken from a human donor with non-small cell lung cancer who had a partial response to radiotherapy plus ipilimumab. This chain links TRBV6-4 with TRBJ2-3; possibly TRBD1 for D (5 bases). CDR3 sequence: CASSDRGTDTQYF. CDR3 nucleotides: TGTGCCAGCAGTGACAGGGGAACAGATACGCAGTATTTT.